These 14 T cell receptor beta chains share one sample of origin, sequenced in a study of beta chain features in type 1 diabetes. TCRB transcripts that were expressed got sequenced, as all of the isolated RNA had been reverse transcribed. Clones were read by immunoSEQ multiplex PCR, and TCRdb kept only the in-frame ones, dropping some. The sample shows 200,000 to 250,000 clones, about 9.3% of them seen only once. Source material: naive CD4+ T cells from blood. The receptors come from a woman between 18 and 29 years old in good health.

This clone has more than one count but fewer than ten. V gene TRBV6-1 combines with J gene TRBJ1-5; TRBD1 aligns across 7 bases. J was trimmed by 7 bases and V by 0 bases; bases with no gene match: 6. The CDR3 totals 15 residues. Germline CDR1 and CDR2: MNHNS and SASEGT. The CDR3: CASSEARLGGQPQHF. The CDR3 nucleotides read TGTGCCAGCAGTGAAGCGCGGTTAGGGGGCCAGCCCCAGCATTTT.

This clone was found a few times. The chain carries TRBV30 and TRBJ1-5; no reliable D call. The V end lost 4 bases, the J end lost 0 bases, and 7 bases lay between the germline ends. Germline loops: CDR1 GTSNPN, CDR2 SVGIG (reference sequence). The CDR3 has 13 residues. The CDR3: CAWTAGSNQPQHF. CDR3 nucleotides: TGTGCCTGGACGGCGGGTAGCAATCAGCCCCAGCATTTT.

The chain couples TRBV5-1 to TRBJ1-1; D is possibly TRBD1 (5 bases). The germline V gene encodes CDR1 SGHRS and CDR2 YFSETQ. Between the trimmed V and J ends, which lost 1 base and 1 base, there was a span of 11 bases. The CDR3 has 15 amino acids. The CDR3 DNA reads TGCGCCAGCAGCTTGATGGGCAGGGAGAACACTGAAGCTTTCTTT. Amino acids: CASSLMGRENTEAFF.

The chain combines TRBV11-2 with TRBJ2-6; 7 bases are a match to TRBD1. Germline V gene sequence: CDR1 SGHAT, CDR2 FQNNGV. J lost 0 bases, V lost 3 bases, and 8 bases had no gene match. The CDR3 loop spans 18 amino acids. As DNA, the CDR3 is TGTGCCAGCAGCTTTATCCGGGACAGAAGCTCTGGGGCCAACGTCCTGACTTTC. Translated: CASSFIRDRSSGANVLTF.

The chain has TRBV7-3 and TRBJ2-3; maybe TRBD1 (6 bases). CDR3 length: 14 residues. The V gene lost 2 bases and the J gene lost 1 base, with 7 bases spanning the gap. CDR1 SGHTA and CDR2 FQGTGA come from the germline V gene. For the CDR3, the DNA is TGTGCCAGCAGCTTACGACAGGGCACAGATACGCAGTATTTT. Its protein product is CASSLRQGTDTQYF.

V is TRBV7-9 and J is TRBJ2-3; 7 bases match TRBD2. J gave up 2 bases and V 2 bases, and 4 bases lay outside the gene matches. This CDR3 region has 15 residues. CDR1 is SEHNR and CDR2 is FQNEAQ in the germline V gene (reference sequence). As DNA, the CDR3 is TGTGCCAGCAGCTTAAGCCTAGCGGACACAGATACGCAGTATTTT. This encodes CASSLSLADTDTQYF. Filled out from reference TRBV7-9 and TRBJ2-3, the complete variable domain reads DTGVSQNPRHKITKRGQNVTFRCDPISEHNRLYWYRQTLGQGPEFLTYFQNEAQLEKSRLLSDRFSAERPKGSFSTLEIQRTEQGDSAMYLCASSLSLADTDTQYFGPGTRLTVL.

This clone was detected a few times. V gene TRBV6-5 combines with J gene TRBJ1-1; a possible D gene is TRBD1 (5 bases). CDR1 MNHEY and CDR2 SVGAGI come from the germline V gene. CDR3 size: 14 residues. V gave up 4 bases and J gave up 4 bases, with 13 bases separating them. The CDR3 spells CASSSVGGSTEAFF. The CDR3 DNA is TGTGCCAGCAGTTCGGTCGGGGGGTCCACTGAAGCTTTCTTT.

This clone was found a few times. The chain recombines TRBV7-2 with TRBJ2-5; D may be TRBD2 (7 bases). The J call is uncertain, as TRBJ2-7 better fits the DNA end. The CDR3 spans 12 residues. The V gene's germline CDR1 is SGHTA and CDR2 FQGNSA. In nucleotides, the CDR3 is TGTGCCAGCAGCAGGGGGGGCTACGAGCAGTACTTC. Translation gives CASSRGGYEQYF.

This clone occurred a few times. The V gene is TRBV14, the J gene TRBJ2-7; D is ambiguous. CDR1 is SGHDN, CDR2 FVKESK, per germline. With 5 bases removed from V and 0 bases from J, the gap between germline ends came to 2 bases. The CDR3 spans 11 residues. CDR3 bases: TGTGCCAGCAGCTACTCCTACGAGCAGTACTTC. Translated: CASSYSYEQYF.

There are a few counts of this clone. Here the CDR3 reads CASSVGLAGTGELFF. CDR3 sequence (DNA): TGTGCCAGCAGCGTTGGGCTAGCGGGCACCGGGGAGCTGTTTTTT. The chain joins TRBV9 to TRBJ2-2; 8 nucleotides agree with TRBD2. This CDR3 comprises 15 residues. Germline lookup yields CDR1 SGDLS and CDR2 YYNGEE. V shed 2 bases and J 4 bases; nucleotides not matched to a gene: 4.

This clone has a handful of counts. CDR3 coding DNA: TGTGCCAGCAGTGATCAAGGGGTCCGCAGTCAGCCCCAGCATTTT. Translating it yields CASSDQGVRSQPQHF. J is TRBJ1-5 and V is TRBV6-1; D possibly corresponds to TRBD1 (5 bases). The germline V gene has CDR1 MNHNS and CDR2 SASEGT. With 3 bases removed from V and 6 bases from J, the gap between germline ends came to 15 bases. The CDR3 runs to 15 residues.

There are a few counts of this clone. At one end, the junction sequence differs from germline, possibly due to a read error. The rearrangement joins TRBV5-1 to TRBJ2-4; 12 bases agree with TRBD2. CDR3 length equals 13 residues. The germline CDR1 and CDR2 sequences are SGHRS and YFSETQ. CDR3 residues: CASSAGLAGSLRF. For the CDR3, the DNA is TGCGCCAGCAGCGCTGGACTAGCGGGGTCCTTGAGGTTC.

This clone was seen a handful of times. This chain links TRBV27 with TRBJ2-7; D gene unclear. Germline lookup yields CDR1 MNHEY and CDR2 SMNVEV (reference sequence). Trimming took off 7 bases at V and 2 bases at J, with 18 bases between the two ends. This CDR3 has 15 amino acids. The CDR3 here is CASNPSAAPTYEQYF. The CDR3 region has the DNA TGTGCCAGCAACCCCTCGGCGGCCCCCACCTACGAGCAGTACTTC.

This clone was counted only a few times. V is TRBV7-2 and J is TRBJ1-5, with D unresolved. Germline lookup yields CDR1 SGHTA and CDR2 FQGNSA. CDR3 size: 13 residues. Trimming pared 4 bases from V and 0 bases from J, leaving 4 bases between. The CDR3 sequence: CASSSGSNQPQHF. In nucleotides, the CDR3 is TGTGCCAGCAGCTCCGGTAGCAATCAGCCCCAGCATTTT.